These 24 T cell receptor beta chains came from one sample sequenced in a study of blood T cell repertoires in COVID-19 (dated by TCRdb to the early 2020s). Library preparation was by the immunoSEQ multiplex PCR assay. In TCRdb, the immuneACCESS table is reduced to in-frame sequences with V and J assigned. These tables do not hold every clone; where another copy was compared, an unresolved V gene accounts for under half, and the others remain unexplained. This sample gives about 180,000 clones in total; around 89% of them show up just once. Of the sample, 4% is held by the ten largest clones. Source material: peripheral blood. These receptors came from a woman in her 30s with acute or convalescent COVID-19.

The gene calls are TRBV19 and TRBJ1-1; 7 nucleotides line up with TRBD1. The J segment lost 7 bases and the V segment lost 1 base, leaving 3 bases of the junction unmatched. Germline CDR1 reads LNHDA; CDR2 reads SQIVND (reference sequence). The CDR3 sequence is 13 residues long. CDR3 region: CASSIVGQVEAFF. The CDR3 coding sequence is TGTGCCAGTAGTATAGTCGGACAGGTTGAAGCTTTCTTT.

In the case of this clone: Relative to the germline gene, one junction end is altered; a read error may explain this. The CDR3 region has the DNA TGCGCCAGCAGCCTATTGGGAGGGATGACGAACCCCGGGGAGCTGTTTTTT. Translating gives CASSLLGGMTNPGELFF. This chain joins TRBV5-1 and TRBJ2-2; 7 bases map to TRBD2. Germline V CDR1 and CDR2: SGHRS, YFSETQ. The CDR3 is made up of 17 amino acids.

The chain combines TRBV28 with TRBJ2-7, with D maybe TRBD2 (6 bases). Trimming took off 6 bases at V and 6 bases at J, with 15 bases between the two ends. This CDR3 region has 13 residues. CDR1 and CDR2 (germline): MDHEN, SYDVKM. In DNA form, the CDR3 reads TGTGCCAGCAGCATAAATGAGGGACTCGAGCAGTACTTC. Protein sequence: CASSINEGLEQYF.

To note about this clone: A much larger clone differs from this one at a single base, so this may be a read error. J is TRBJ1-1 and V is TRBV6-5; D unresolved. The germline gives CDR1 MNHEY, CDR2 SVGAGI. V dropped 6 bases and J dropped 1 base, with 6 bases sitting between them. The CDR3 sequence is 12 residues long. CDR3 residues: CASSPRNTEAFF. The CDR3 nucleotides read TGTGCCAGCAGCCCCCGGAACACTGAAGCTTTCTTT.

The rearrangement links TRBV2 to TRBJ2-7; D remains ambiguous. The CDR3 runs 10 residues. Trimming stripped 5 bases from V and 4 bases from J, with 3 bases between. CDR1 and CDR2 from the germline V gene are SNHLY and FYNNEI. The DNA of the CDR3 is TGTGCCAGCAGTCCATACGAGCAGTACTTC. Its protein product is CASSPYEQYF.

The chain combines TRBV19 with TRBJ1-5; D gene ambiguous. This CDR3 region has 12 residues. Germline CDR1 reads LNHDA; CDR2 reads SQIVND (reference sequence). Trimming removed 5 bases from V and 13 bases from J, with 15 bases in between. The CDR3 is CASSFPGRGQHF. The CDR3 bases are TGTGCCAGTAGTTTCCCCGGCCGGGGACAGCATTTT.

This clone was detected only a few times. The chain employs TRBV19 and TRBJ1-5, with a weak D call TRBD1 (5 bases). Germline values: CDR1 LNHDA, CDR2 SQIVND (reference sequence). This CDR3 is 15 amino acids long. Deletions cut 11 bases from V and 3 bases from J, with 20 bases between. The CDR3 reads CASEPFQGTNQPQHF. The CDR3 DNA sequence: TGTGCCTCCGAGCCCTTCCAGGGTACCAATCAGCCCCAGCATTTT.

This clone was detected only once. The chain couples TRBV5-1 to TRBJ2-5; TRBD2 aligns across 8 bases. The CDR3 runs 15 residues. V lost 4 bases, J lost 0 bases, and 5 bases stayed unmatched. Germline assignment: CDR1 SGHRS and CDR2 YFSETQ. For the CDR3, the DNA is TGCGCCAGCAGCCCAATAGCGGGATACCAAGAGACCCAGTACTTC. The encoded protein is CASSPIAGYQETQYF.

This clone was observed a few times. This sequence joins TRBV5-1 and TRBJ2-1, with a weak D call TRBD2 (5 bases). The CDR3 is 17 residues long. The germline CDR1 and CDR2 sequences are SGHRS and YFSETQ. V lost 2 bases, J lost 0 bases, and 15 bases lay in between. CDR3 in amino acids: CASSFSSGSISYNEQFF. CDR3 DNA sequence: TGCGCCAGCAGCTTCTCGAGTGGGAGCATCTCCTACAATGAGCAGTTCTTC.

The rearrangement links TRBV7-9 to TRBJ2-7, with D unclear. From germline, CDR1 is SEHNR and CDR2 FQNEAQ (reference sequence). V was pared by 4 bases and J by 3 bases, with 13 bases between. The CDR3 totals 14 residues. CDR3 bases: TGTGCCAGCAGCTCGACTGGAGAAATCTACGAGCAGTACTTC. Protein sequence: CASSSTGEIYEQYF.

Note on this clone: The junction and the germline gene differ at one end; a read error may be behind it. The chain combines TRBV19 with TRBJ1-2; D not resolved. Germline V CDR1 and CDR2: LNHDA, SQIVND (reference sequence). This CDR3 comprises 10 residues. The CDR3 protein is CASSIDGRAW. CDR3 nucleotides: TGTGCCAGTAGTATAGATGGGAGGGCTTGG.

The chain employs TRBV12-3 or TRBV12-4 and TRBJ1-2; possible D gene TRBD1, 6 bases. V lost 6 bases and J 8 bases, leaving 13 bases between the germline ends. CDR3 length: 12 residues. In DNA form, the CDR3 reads TGTGCCAGCAGCCTGAACAGGGACGGCTACACCTTC. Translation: CASSLNRDGYTF.

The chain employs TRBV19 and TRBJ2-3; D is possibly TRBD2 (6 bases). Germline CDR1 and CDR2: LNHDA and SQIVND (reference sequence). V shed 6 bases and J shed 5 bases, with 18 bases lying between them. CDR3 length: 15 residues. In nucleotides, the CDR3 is TGTGCCAGTAGCCCGAGGCCGGGAGCGGGAGATACGCAGTATTTT. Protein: CASSPRPGAGDTQYF.

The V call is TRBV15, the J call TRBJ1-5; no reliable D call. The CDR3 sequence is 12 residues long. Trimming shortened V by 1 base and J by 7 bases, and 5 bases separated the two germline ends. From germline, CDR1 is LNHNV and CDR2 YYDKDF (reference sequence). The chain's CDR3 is CATSRVGQPQHF. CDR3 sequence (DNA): TGTGCCACCAGCAGAGTCGGGCAGCCCCAGCATTTT.

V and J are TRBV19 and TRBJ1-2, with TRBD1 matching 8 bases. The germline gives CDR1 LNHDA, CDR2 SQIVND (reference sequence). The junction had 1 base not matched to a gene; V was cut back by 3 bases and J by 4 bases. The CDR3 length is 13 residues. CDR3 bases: TGTGCCAGTAGTATGGGACAGGTCTATGGCTACACCTTC. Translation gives CASSMGQVYGYTF.

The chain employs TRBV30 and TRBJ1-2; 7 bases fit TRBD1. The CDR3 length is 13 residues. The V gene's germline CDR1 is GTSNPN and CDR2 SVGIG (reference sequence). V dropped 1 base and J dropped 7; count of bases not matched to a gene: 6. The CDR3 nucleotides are TGTGCCTGGAGTGAAGACAGGGAAGGTGGCTACACCTTC. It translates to CAWSEDREGGYTF.

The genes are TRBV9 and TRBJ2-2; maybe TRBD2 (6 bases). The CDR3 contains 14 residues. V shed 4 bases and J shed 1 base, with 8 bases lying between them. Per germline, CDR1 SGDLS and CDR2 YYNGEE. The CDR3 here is CASSRLVNTGELFF. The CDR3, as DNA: TGTGCCAGCAGCAGACTAGTGAACACCGGGGAGCTGTTTTTT.

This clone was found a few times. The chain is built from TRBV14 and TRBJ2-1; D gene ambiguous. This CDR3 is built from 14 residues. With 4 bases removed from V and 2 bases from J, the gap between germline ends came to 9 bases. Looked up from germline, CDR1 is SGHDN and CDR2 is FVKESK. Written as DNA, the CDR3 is TGTGCCAGCAGCCCACTAATTACCTACAATGAGCAGTTCTTC. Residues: CASSPLITYNEQFF. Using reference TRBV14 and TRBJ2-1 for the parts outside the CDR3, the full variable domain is EAGVTQFPSHSVIEKGQTVTLRCDPISGHDNLYWYRRVMGKEIKFLLHFVKESKQDESGMPNNRFLAERTGGTYSTLKVQPAELEDSGVYFCASSPLITYNEQFFGPGTRLTVL.

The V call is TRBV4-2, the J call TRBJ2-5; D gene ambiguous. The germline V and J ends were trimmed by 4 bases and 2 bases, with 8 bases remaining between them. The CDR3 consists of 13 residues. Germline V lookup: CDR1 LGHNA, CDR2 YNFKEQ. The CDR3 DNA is TGTGCCAGCAGCCCTCGAGTTCAAGAGACCCAGTACTTC. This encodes CASSPRVQETQYF.

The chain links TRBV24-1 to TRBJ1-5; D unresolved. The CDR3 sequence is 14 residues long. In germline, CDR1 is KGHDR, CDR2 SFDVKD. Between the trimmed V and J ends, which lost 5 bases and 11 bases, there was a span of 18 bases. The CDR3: CATSASEHPTTQHF. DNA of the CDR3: TGTGCCACCAGTGCATCTGAACATCCCACGACCCAGCATTTT.

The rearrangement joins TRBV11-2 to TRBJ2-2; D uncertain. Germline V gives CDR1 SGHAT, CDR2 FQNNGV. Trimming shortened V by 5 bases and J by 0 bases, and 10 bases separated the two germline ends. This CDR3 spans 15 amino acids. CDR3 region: CASSLGNANTGELFF. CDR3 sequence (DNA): TGTGCCAGCAGCCTGGGCAACGCGAACACCGGGGAGCTGTTTTTT.

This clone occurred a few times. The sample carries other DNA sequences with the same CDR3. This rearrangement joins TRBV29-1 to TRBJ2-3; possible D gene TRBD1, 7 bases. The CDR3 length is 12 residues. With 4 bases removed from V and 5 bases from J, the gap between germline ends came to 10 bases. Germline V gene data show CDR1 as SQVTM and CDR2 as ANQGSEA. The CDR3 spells CSVGQGGDTQYF. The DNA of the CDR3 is TGCAGCGTTGGGCAGGGGGGAGATACGCAGTATTTT.

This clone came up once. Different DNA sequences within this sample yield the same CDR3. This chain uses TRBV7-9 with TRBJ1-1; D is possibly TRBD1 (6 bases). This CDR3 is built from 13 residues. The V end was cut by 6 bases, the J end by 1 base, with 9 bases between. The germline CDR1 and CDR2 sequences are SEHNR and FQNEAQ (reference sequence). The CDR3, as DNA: TGTGCCAGCAGTTTGGGACAGAACACTGAAGCTTTCTTT. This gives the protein CASSLGQNTEAFF.

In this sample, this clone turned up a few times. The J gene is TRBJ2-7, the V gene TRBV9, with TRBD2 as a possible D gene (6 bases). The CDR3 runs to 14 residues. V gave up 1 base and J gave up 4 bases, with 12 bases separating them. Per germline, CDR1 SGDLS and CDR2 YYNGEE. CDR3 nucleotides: TGTGCCAGCAGCGTAATACCGGAGGGTTACGAGCAGTACTTC. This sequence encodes CASSVIPEGYEQYF.